This passage covers 9 T cell receptor beta chains from one sample sequenced in a study of neurological immune-mediated disorders. TCRdb processed the 5' RACE reads anew with MiXCR; each CDR3 protein has one entry. Of tens of thousands of distinct CDR3 sequences in the sample, about 4% were seen once. The sequenced sample consisted of PBMCs. These receptors came from a man aged 50 or older with multiple sclerosis.

This clonotype was recorded at least ten times. The chain has TRBV12-3 or TRBV12-4 and TRBJ1-2; unclear D gene. The CDR3 runs to 15 residues. Trimming cost V 6 bases and J 6 bases, with 20 bases left between them. CDR3 sequence: CASSPNYLARNGYTF. The CDR3 nucleotides read TGTGCCAGCAGCCCGAACTATCTCGCAAGAAATGGCTACACCTTC.

This clonotype was counted many times. V and J are TRBV12-3 or TRBV12-4 and TRBJ1-5, with TRBD1 as a possible D gene (6 bases). This CDR3 comprises 16 residues. Trimming left V 3 bases short and J 4 bases short, with 16 bases between. The CDR3 nucleotides are TGTGCCAGCAGTTTTGACCCCACAGGGTCAAATCAGCCCCAGCATTTT. The encoded protein is CASSFDPTGSNQPQHF.

In this sample, this clonotype turned up many times. The chain combines TRBV7-2 with TRBJ1-1; possibly TRBD1 for D (6 bases). This CDR3 is built from 12 residues. V was clipped by 5 bases and J by 6 bases, with 10 bases between them. CDR1 and CDR2 (germline): SGHTA, FQGNSA. CDR3 nucleotides: TGTGCCAGCAGCCCGGACAGACCTGAAGCTTTCTTT. Protein: CASSPDRPEAFF.

There are many counts of this clonotype. This chain uses TRBV11-2 with TRBJ2-2, with D hard to call. Germline CDR1 is SGHAT and CDR2 is FQNNGV. The CDR3 consists of 15 residues. V lost 4 bases to trimming and J lost 9 bases, with 18 bases between them. The CDR3 region is CASSSVTERVRELFF. The CDR3 DNA sequence: TGTGCCAGCAGCTCAGTAACCGAACGGGTCCGGGAGCTGTTTTTT.

This clonotype has ten or more counts. The chain joins TRBV5-1 to TRBJ2-2; D is unclear. The germline V and J ends were trimmed by 4 bases and 4 bases, with 8 bases remaining between them. CDR1 is SGHRS and CDR2 is YFSETQ in the germline V gene. This CDR3 has 13 residues. The CDR3 DNA reads as TGCGCCAGCAGCGACACCTCCACCGGGGAGCTGTTTTTT. This encodes CASSDTSTGELFF.

This clonotype was detected ten times or more. The J gene is TRBJ2-7, the V gene TRBV2; D is possibly TRBD1 (6 bases). V shed 1 base and J shed 2 bases, with 9 bases lying between them. Germline assignment: CDR1 SNHLY and CDR2 FYNNEI. The CDR3 runs 14 residues. CDR3 in DNA: TGTGCCAGCAGTGAAGGGACAGTAACCTACGAGCAGTACGTC. Its translation is CASSEGTVTYEQYV.

This chain links TRBV9 with TRBJ1-1; D not certain. V was clipped by 3 bases and J by 1 base, with 7 bases between them. CDR1 is SGDLS, CDR2 YYNGEE, per germline. This CDR3 region has 13 residues. DNA of the CDR3: TGTGCCAGCAGCGGAGCTAGGAACACTGAAGCTTTCTTT. The encoded protein is CASSGARNTEAFF.

This clonotype showed up just a few times. The V call is TRBV27, the J call TRBJ1-5, with 7 nucleotides matching TRBD1. Looked up from germline, CDR1 is MNHEY and CDR2 is SMNVEV (reference sequence). CDR3 length: 17 residues. With V trimmed by 6 bases and J by 0 bases, 11 bases remained unmatched. This chain's CDR3 is CASSRRQGLYSNQPQHF. Written as DNA, the CDR3 is TGTGCCAGCAGCCGCCGACAGGGCTTATATAGCAATCAGCCCCAGCATTTT.

This clonotype came up many times. CDR3 DNA sequence: TGTGCCAGCAGCCCAACCCCTTATGAGCAGTTCTTC. It is translated as CASSPTPYEQFF. The chain combines TRBV7-6 with TRBJ2-1; D remains unclear. V lost 5 bases to trimming and J lost 8 bases, with 10 bases between them. The CDR3 spans 12 residues. Germline lookup yields CDR1 SGHVS and CDR2 FNYEAQ.